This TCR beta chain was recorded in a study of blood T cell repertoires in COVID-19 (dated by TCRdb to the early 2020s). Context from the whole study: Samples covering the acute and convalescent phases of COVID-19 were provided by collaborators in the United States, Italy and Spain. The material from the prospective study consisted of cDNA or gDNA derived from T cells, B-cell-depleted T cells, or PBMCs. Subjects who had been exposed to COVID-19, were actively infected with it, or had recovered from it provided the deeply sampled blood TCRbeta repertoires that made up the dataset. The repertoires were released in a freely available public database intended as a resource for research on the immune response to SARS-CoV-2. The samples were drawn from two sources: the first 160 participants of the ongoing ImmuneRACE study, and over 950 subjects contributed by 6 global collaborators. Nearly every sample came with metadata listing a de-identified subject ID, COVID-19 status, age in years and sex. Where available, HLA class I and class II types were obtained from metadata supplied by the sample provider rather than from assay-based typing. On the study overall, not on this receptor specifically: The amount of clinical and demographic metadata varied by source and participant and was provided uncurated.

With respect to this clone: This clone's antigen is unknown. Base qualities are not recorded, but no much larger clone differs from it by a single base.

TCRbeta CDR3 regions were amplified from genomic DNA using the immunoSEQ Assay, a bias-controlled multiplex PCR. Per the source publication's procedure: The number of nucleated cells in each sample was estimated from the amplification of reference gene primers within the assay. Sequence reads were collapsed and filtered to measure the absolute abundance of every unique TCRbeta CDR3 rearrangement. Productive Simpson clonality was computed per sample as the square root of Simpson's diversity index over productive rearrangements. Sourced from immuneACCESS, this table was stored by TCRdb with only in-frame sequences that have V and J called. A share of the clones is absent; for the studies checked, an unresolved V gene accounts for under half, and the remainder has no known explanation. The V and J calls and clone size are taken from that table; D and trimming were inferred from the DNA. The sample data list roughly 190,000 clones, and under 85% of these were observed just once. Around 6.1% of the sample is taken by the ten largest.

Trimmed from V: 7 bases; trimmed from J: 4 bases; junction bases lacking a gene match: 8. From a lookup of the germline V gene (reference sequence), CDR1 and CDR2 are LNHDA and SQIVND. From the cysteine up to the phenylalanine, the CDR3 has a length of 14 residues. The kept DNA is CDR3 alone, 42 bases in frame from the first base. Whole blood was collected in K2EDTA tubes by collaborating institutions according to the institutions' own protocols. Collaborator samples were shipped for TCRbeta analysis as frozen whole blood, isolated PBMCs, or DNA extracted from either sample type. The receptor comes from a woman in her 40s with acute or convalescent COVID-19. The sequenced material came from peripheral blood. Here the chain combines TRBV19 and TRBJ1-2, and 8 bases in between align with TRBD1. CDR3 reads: CASTWTGRFYGYTF. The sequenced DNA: TGTGCCAGTACCTGGACAGGGCGTTTCTATGGCTACACCTTC.